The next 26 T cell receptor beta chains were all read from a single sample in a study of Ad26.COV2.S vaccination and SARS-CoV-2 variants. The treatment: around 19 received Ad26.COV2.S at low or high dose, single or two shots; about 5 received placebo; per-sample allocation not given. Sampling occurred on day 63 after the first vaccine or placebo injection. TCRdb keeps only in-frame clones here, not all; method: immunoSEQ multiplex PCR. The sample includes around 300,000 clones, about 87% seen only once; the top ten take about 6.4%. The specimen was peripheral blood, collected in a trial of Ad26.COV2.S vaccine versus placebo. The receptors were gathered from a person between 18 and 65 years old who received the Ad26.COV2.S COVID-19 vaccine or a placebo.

DNA for the CDR3: TGTGCCAGCAGAGATACGGGCCCTAAGGGGGACACTGAAGCTTTCTTT. This encodes CASRDTGPKGDTEAFF. The chain has TRBV7-9 and TRBJ1-1, with D perhaps TRBD1 (6 bases). The ends were cut back, 6 bases at V and 3 bases at J, with 20 bases in the middle. CDR1 and CDR2 from the germline V gene are SEHNR and FQNEAQ (reference sequence). CDR3 size: 16 residues.

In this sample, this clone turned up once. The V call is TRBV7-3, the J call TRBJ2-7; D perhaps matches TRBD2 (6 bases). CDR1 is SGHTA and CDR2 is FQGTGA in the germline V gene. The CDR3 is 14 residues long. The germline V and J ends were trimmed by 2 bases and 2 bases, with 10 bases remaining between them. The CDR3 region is CASSLGTPPYEQYF. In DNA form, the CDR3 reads TGTGCCAGCAGCTTAGGGACTCCCCCCTACGAGCAGTACTTC.

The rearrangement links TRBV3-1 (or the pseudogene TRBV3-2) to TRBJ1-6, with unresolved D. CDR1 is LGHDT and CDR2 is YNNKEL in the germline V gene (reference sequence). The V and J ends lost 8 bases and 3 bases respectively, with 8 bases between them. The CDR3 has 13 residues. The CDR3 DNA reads TGTGCCAGCCGAACGGACTATAATTCACCCCTCCACTTT. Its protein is CASRTDYNSPLHF.

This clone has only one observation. Written as DNA, the CDR3 is TGCAGCGTTGTGGGGTCACGCACTGAAGCTTTCTTT. Translation gives CSVVGSRTEAFF. The gene calls are TRBV29-1 and TRBJ1-1; D gene uncertain. Germline-derived CDR1 and CDR2 are SQVTM and ANQGSEA. Trimming removed 4 bases at V and 4 bases at J, with 10 bases between. This CDR3 contains 12 residues.

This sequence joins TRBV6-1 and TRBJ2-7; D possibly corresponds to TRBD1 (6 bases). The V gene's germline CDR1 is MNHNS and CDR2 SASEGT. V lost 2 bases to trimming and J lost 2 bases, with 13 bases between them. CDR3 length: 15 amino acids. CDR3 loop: CASSELFRGTYEQYF. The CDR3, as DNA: TGTGCCAGCAGTGAACTTTTCAGGGGAACCTACGAGCAGTACTTC.

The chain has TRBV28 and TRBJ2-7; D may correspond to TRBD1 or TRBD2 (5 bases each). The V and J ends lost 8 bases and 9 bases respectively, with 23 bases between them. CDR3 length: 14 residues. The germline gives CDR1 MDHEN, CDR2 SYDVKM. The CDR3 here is CASLAPGRTLGQYF. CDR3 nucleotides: TGTGCCAGCTTGGCCCCGGGACGGACGTTGGGGCAGTACTTC.

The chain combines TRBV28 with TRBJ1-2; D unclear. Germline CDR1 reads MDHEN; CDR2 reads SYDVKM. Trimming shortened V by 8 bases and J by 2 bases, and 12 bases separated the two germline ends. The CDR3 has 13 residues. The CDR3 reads CASSHQPNYGYTF. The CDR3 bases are TGTGCCAGCTCCCACCAGCCCAACTATGGCTACACCTTC.

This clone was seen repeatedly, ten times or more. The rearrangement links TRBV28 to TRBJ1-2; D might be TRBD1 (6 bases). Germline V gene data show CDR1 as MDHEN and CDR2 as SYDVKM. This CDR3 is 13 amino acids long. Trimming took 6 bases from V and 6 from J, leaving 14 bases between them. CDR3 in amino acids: CASSPGGVHGYTF. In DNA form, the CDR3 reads TGTGCCAGCAGCCCCGGGGGCGTCCATGGCTACACCTTC.

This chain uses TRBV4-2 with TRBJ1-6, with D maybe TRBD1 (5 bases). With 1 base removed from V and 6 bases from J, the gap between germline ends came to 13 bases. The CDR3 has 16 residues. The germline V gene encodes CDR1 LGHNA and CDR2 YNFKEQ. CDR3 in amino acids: CASSQVSWTPNSPLHF. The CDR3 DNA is TGTGCCAGCAGCCAAGTCTCATGGACACCTAATTCACCCCTCCACTTT.

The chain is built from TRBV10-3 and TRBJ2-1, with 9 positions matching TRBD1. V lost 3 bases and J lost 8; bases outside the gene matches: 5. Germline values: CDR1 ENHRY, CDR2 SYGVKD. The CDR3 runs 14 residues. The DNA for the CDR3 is TGTGCCATCAGTGAAGGGACAGGGTGGGATGAGCAGTTCTTC. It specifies CAISEGTGWDEQFF.

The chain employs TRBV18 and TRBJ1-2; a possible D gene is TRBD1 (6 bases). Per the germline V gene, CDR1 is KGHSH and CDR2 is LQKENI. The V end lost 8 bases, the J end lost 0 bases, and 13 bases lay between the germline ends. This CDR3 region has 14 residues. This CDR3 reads CASTTDRTNYGYTF. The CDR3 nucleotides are TGTGCCAGCACGACGGACAGAACTAACTATGGCTACACCTTC.

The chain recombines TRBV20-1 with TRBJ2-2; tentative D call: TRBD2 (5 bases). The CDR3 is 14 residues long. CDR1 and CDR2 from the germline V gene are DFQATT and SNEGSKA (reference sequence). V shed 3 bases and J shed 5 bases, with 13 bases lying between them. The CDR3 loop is CSASVGVYTGELFF. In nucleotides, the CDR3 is TGCAGTGCTAGTGTCGGGGTTTATACCGGGGAGCTGTTTTTT.

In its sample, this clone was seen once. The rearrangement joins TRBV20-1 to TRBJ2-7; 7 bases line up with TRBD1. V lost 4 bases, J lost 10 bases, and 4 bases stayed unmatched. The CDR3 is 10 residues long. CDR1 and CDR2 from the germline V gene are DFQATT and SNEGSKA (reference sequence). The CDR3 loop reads CSATQGFQYF. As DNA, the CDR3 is TGCAGTGCTACACAGGGGTTCCAGTACTTC.

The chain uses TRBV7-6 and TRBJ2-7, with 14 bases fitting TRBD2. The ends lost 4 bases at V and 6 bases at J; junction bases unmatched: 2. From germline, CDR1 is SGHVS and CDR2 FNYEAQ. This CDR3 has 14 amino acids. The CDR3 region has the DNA TGTGCCAGCAGCTCAGGACTAGCGGGAGGCGAGCAGTACTTC. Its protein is CASSSGLAGGEQYF.

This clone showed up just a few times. CDR3 region: CASSQDGAEYQPQHF. Here the CDR3 DNA reads TGCGCCAGCAGCCAAGACGGGGCGGAGTATCAGCCCCAGCATTTT. This chain connects TRBV4-1 to TRBJ1-5; perhaps TRBD1 as D (5 bases). The germline V gene has CDR1 MGHRA and CDR2 YSYEKL. The CDR3 is made up of 15 amino acids. V was clipped by 0 bases and J by 5 bases, with 11 bases between them.

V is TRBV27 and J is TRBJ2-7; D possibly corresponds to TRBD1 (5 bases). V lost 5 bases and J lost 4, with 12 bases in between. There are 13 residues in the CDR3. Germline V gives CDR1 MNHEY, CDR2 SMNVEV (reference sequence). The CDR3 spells CASSPGPNYEQYF. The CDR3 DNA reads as TGTGCCAGCAGTCCAGGGCCTAATTACGAGCAGTACTTC.

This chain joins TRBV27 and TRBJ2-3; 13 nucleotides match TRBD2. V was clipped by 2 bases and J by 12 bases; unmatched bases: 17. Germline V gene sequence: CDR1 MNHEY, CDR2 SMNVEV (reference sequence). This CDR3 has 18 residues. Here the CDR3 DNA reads TGTGCCAGCAGTTTAGCCCTTTCGACGGGACTAGCGGGATATCCTCAGTATTTT. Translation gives CASSLALSTGLAGYPQYF.

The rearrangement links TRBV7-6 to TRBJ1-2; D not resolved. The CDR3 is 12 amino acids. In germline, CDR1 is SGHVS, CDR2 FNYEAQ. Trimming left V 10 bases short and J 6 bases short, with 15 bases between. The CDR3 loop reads CAIPSPADGYTF. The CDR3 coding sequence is TGTGCCATCCCTTCACCGGCGGATGGCTACACCTTC.

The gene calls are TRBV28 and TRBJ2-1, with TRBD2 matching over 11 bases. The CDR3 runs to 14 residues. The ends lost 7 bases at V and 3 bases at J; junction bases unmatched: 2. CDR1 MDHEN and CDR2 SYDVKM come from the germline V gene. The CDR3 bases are TGTGCCAGCAAAACTAGCGGGAGCTACAATGAGCAGTTCTTC. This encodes CASKTSGSYNEQFF.

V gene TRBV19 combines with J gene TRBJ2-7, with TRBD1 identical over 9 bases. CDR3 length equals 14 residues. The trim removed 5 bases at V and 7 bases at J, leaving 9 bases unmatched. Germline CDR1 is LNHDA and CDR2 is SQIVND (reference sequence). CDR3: CASSVRTGEREQYF. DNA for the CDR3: TGTGCCAGTAGTGTACGGACAGGGGAGCGAGAGCAGTACTTC.

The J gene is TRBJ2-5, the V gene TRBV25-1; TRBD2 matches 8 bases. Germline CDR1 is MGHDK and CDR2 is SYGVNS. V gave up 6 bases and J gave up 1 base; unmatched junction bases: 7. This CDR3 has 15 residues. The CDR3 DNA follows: TGTGCCAGCAGCTTCTCAACTAGCGGCCAAGAGACCCAGTACTTC. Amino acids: CASSFSTSGQETQYF.

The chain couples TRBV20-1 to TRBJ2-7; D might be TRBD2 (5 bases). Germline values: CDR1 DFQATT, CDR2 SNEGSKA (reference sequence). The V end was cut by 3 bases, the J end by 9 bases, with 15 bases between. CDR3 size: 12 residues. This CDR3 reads CSASDPNRGQYF. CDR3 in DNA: TGCAGTGCTAGTGATCCCAACCGGGGGCAGTACTTC.

The CDR3 spells CASSLGGGNTEAFF. CDR3 nucleotide sequence: TGTGCCAGCAGCCTAGGAGGGGGGAACACTGAAGCTTTCTTT. The rearrangement links TRBV2 to TRBJ1-1; possibly TRBD1 for D (6 bases). CDR1 is SNHLY and CDR2 is FYNNEI in the germline V gene. There are 14 residues in the CDR3. Trimming removed 6 bases at V and 1 base at J, with 12 bases between.

CDR3 sequence: CASSVGLGTGMSEQYF. DNA for the CDR3: TGTGCCAGCAGTGTGGGTCTTGGGACAGGGATGAGTGAGCAGTACTTC. This chain uses TRBV6-6 with TRBJ2-7; 9 positions agree with TRBD1. Germline CDR1 reads MNHNY; CDR2 reads SVGAGI (reference sequence). The CDR3 has 16 amino acids. Trimming cost V 5 bases and J 7 bases; bases outside gene matches: 15.

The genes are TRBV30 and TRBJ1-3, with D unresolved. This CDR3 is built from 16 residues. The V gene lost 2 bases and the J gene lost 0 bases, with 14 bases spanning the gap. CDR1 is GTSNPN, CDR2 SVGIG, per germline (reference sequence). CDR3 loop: CAWSRLIHSSGNTIYF. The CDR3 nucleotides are TGTGCCTGGAGTAGGCTTATCCATAGCTCTGGAAACACCATATATTTT.

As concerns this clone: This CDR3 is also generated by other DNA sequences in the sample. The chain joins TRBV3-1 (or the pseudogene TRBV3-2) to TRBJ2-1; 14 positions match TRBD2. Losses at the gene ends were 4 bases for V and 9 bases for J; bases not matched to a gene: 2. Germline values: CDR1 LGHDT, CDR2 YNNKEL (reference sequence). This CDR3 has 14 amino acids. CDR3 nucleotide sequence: TGTGCCAGCAGCCTGGGACTAGCGGGAGTTGAGCAGTTCTTC. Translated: CASSLGLAGVEQFF.